The 23 T cell receptor beta chains below come from one sample, sequenced in a study of control samples from healthy donors and cancer patients. TCRdb's copy holds only in-frame clones and misses some; the assay was immunoSEQ multiplex PCR. This table holds tens of thousands of clones, approximately 88% found once. Sequenced: PBMCs. The receptors originated from a woman in her forties or fifties with lung cancer.

The chain recombines TRBV2 with TRBJ1-1, with D uncertain. V gave up 8 bases and J gave up 1 base, with 8 bases separating them. The CDR3 covers 12 residues. Germline CDR1 and CDR2: SNHLY and FYNNEI. CDR3 in amino acids: CASEGANTEAFF. The CDR3 nucleotides are TGTGCCAGCGAAGGCGCGAACACTGAAGCTTTCTTT.

The rearrangement uses TRBV29-1 and TRBJ1-1; possible D gene TRBD1, 5 bases. Deletions cut 4 bases from V and 1 base from J, with 7 bases between. The CDR3 totals 12 residues. Germline values: CDR1 SQVTM, CDR2 ANQGSEA. In DNA, the CDR3 is TGCAGCGTTGTAGGACAGAACACTGAAGCTTTCTTT. Encoded protein: CSVVGQNTEAFF.

This clone showed up just once. The V gene is TRBV5-4, the J gene TRBJ1-4; possible D gene TRBD1, 6 bases. Trimming removed 3 bases from V and 6 bases from J, with 15 bases in between. Per the germline V gene, CDR1 is SGHNT and CDR2 is YYREEE (reference sequence). The CDR3 loop spans 15 amino acids. The CDR3 bases are TGTGCCAGCAGCTCCATGGGGGCGGGAGATGAAAAACTGTTTTTT. It yields the protein CASSSMGAGDEKLFF.

This chain links TRBV5-4 with TRBJ1-6; 7 nucleotides align to TRBD1. The V gene end was trimmed by 3 bases and the J gene end by 4 bases; junction bases not matched to a gene: 4. Germline CDR1 SGHNT, CDR2 YYREEE (reference sequence). CDR3 length equals 15 residues. CDR3 nucleotide sequence: TGTGCCAGCAGCTCTAAGGGACAGTATAATTCACCCCTCCACTTT. This gives the protein CASSSKGQYNSPLHF.

The chain uses TRBV7-6 and TRBJ1-4; D might be TRBD1 (5 bases). CDR1 and CDR2 from the germline V gene are SGHVS and FNYEAQ. The CDR3 consists of 14 residues. With 1 base removed from V and 5 bases from J, the gap between germline ends came to 8 bases. CDR3 sequence (DNA): TGTGCCAGCAGCTTAGAGGGGCGCAATGAAAAACTGTTTTTT. Translation: CASSLEGRNEKLFF. Supplemented by reference TRBV7-6 and TRBJ1-4, the full variable domain reads GAGVSQSPRYKVTKRGQDVALRCDPISGHVSLYWYRQALGQGPEFLTYFNYEAQQDKSGLPNDRFSAERPEGSISTLTIQRTEQRDSAMYRCASSLEGRNEKLFFGSGTQLSVL.

This clone appeared a few times. CDR3 bases: TGTGCCAGCAGCTTAAAGGATCTCGAGCAGTACTTC. Translation gives CASSLKDLEQYF. The chain carries TRBV11-3 and TRBJ2-7; D remains ambiguous. Trimming left V 2 bases short and J 6 bases short, with 8 bases between. From germline, CDR1 is SGHNT and CDR2 YENEEA. The CDR3 has 12 amino acids. Full variable domain (missing parts from reference TRBV11-3 and TRBJ2-7): EAGVVQSPRYKIIEKKQPVAFWCNPISGHNTLYWYLQNLGQGPELLIRYENEEAVDDSQLPKDRFSAERLKGVDSTLKIQPAELGDSAVYLCASSLKDLEQYFGPGTRLTVT.

This clone has just a few counts. The identical CDR3 is also encoded by other nucleotide sequences in the sample. V gene TRBV28 combines with J gene TRBJ1-2; TRBD1 matches at 7 bases. The CDR3 length is 13 residues. V lost 6 bases and J lost 4; bases outside the gene matches: 5. Germline V gene lookup returns CDR1 MDHEN and CDR2 SYDVKM. The DNA of the CDR3 is TGTGCCAGCAGCCAGCAGGGGGGCTATGGCTACACCTTC. Translation: CASSQQGGYGYTF.

The chain recombines TRBV4-3 with TRBJ1-2; the D is unclear. The CDR3 contains 17 residues. V was shortened by 0 bases and J by 1 base, with 15 bases between the two germline ends. CDR1 and CDR2 (germline): LGHNA, YSLEER. CDR3 amino acids: CASSQDRSLSINYGYTF. The CDR3 coding sequence is TGCGCCAGCAGCCAAGATAGGTCTCTCAGTATTAACTATGGCTACACCTTC.

J is TRBJ2-1 and V is TRBV6-2 or TRBV6-3; D is uncertain. The CDR3 is 12 amino acids. V lost 5 bases and J 10 bases, leaving 12 bases between the germline ends. The germline V gene has CDR1 MNHEY and CDR2 SVGEGT. CDR3 in amino acids: CASSQPGLEQFF. CDR3 in DNA: TGTGCCAGCAGTCAGCCCGGCCTCGAGCAGTTCTTC.

The genes are TRBV7-9 and TRBJ2-3; 7 bases fit TRBD2. V shed 4 bases, J shed 2 bases, and the junction held 6 bases outside the gene matches. Germline-derived CDR1 and CDR2 are SEHNR and FQNEAQ (reference sequence). This CDR3 spans 15 amino acids. CDR3 amino acids: CASSSTGGITDTQYF. Here the CDR3 DNA reads TGTGCCAGCAGCTCCACGGGGGGTATCACAGATACGCAGTATTTT.

This rearrangement joins TRBV5-1 to TRBJ1-4; TRBD1 matches 7 bases. The CDR3 has 14 residues. Germline V gene lookup returns CDR1 SGHRS and CDR2 YFSETQ. Trimming removed 0 bases from V and 8 bases from J; junction bases left unmatched: 4. CDR3 coding DNA: TGCGCCAGCAGCTTGGGACAGGGAGGCGAAAAACTGTTTTTT. Translation gives CASSLGQGGEKLFF.

The V call is TRBV15, the J call TRBJ2-3; D remains ambiguous. The ends were cut back, 1 base at V and 3 bases at J, with 8 bases in the middle. CDR1 is LNHNV and CDR2 is YYDKDF in the germline V gene (reference sequence). The CDR3 consists of 14 residues. CDR3 amino acids: CATSRGPTTDTQYF. The CDR3 bases are TGTGCCACCAGCAGAGGACCGACGACAGATACGCAGTATTTT.

The chain links TRBV7-9 to TRBJ1-1; D may be TRBD1 (5 bases). Germline lookup yields CDR1 SEHNR and CDR2 FQNEAQ (reference sequence). This CDR3 is 15 amino acids long. V was trimmed by 5 bases and J by 1 base, leaving 14 bases between them. The CDR3 spells CASSRDVTSNTEAFF. The DNA of the CDR3 is TGTGCCAGCAGCCGGGACGTTACCTCGAACACTGAAGCTTTCTTT.

The chain combines TRBV10-3 with TRBJ2-3; D is possibly TRBD2 (5 bases). Trimming shortened V by 10 bases and J by 0 bases, and 8 bases separated the two germline ends. Per the germline V gene, CDR1 is ENHRY and CDR2 is SYGVKD. The CDR3 sequence is 12 residues long. CDR3 bases: TGTGCCACGAGGGTGAGCACAGATACGCAGTATTTT. Protein product: CATRVSTDTQYF.

The rearrangement links TRBV28 to TRBJ1-4, with 7 bases matching TRBD1. The ends lost 5 bases at V and 0 bases at J; junction bases unmatched: 3. The germline CDR1 and CDR2 sequences are MDHEN and SYDVKM. The CDR3 loop spans 15 amino acids. The CDR3 reads CASSRDSATNEKLFF. Here the CDR3 DNA reads TGTGCCAGCAGTCGGGACAGTGCAACTAATGAAAAACTGTTTTTT.

The chain has TRBV7-9 and TRBJ1-3; D call uncertain. The CDR3 is 14 amino acids. The V end was cut by 2 bases, the J end by 2 bases, with 7 bases between. Germline loops: CDR1 SEHNR, CDR2 FQNEAQ (reference sequence). CDR3 in amino acids: CASSLLTAGNTIYF. CDR3 DNA sequence: TGTGCCAGCAGCTTATTAACGGCTGGAAACACCATATATTTT.

This chain uses TRBV12-5 with TRBJ2-7, with TRBD1 matching 7 bases. J lost 7 bases, V lost 1 base, and 1 base had no gene match. The germline V gene has CDR1 LGHNT and CDR2 FRNRAP. This CDR3 contains 12 residues. The CDR3 loop reads CASGLGDREQYF. The CDR3 nucleotides read TGTGCTAGTGGTTTGGGGGACAGAGAGCAGTACTTC.

The chain uses TRBV29-1 and TRBJ1-2, with TRBD1 as a possible D gene (6 bases). From germline, CDR1 is SQVTM and CDR2 ANQGSEA. The CDR3 is 15 amino acids. Trimming took 2 bases from V and 2 from J, leaving 15 bases between them. The CDR3 loop reads CSVESLGQTNYGYTF. The CDR3 bases are TGCAGCGTTGAAAGCTTAGGACAGACAAACTATGGCTACACCTTC.

The CDR3 DNA follows: TGTGCCAGCAGTTCCCAGTGGGGAGGGAACACCGGGGAGCTGTTTTTT. Translation: CASSSQWGGNTGELFF. The J gene is TRBJ2-2, the V gene TRBV6-2 or TRBV6-3, with D perhaps matching TRBD2 (6 bases). Trimming shortened V by 4 bases and J by 1 base, and 13 bases separated the two germline ends. Per germline, CDR1 MNHEY and CDR2 SVGEGT. This CDR3 has 16 amino acids.

The chain has TRBV7-7 and TRBJ2-3; 12 nucleotides match TRBD2. The CDR3 has 16 residues. CDR1 and CDR2 from the germline V gene are SSHAT and FNYEAQ (reference sequence). Trimming cost V 5 bases and J 3 bases; bases outside gene matches: 6. Here the CDR3 DNA reads TGTGCCAGCAGCCCTCTAGCGGGGGGGCCAACAGATACGCAGTATTTT. Translated: CASSPLAGGPTDTQYF.

This rearrangement joins TRBV6-4 to TRBJ2-2, with D perhaps matching TRBD2 (5 bases). Trimming pared 4 bases from V and 6 bases from J, leaving 15 bases between. CDR1 and CDR2 (germline): MRHNA, SNTAGT. The CDR3 has 15 amino acids. CDR3 sequence (DNA): TGTGCCAGCAGTGTCGGAGGAGGAATGGCCGGGGAGCTGTTTTTT. It is translated as CASSVGGGMAGELFF.

The chain has TRBV7-9 and TRBJ1-1, with D uncertain. The V gene lost 5 bases and the J gene lost 1 base, with 8 bases spanning the gap. CDR1 and CDR2 (germline): SEHNR, FQNEAQ (reference sequence). This CDR3 is 13 amino acids long. The CDR3 DNA follows: TGTGCCAGCAGCCAGGACTGGAACACTGAAGCTTTCTTT. It yields the protein CASSQDWNTEAFF.

The chain uses TRBV6-5 and TRBJ2-2; D call uncertain. Between the trimmed V and J ends, which lost 0 bases and 0 bases, there was a span of 8 bases. There are 16 residues in the CDR3. CDR1 is MNHEY, CDR2 SVGAGI, per germline. CDR3 nucleotides: TGTGCCAGCAGTTACTCGCGACGGACGAACACCGGGGAGCTGTTTTTT. Amino acid sequence: CASSYSRRTNTGELFF.